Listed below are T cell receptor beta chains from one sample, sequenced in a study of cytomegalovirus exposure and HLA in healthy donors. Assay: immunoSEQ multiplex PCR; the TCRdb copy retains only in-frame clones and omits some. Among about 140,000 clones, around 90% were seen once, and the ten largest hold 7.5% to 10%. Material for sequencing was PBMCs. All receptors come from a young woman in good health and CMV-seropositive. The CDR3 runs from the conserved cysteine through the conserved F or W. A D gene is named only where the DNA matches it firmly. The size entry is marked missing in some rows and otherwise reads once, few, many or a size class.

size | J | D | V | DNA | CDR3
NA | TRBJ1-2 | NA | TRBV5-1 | TGCGCCAGCAGCGTACGTCTTAGTGACAGCTATGGCTACACCTTC | CASSVRLSDSYGYTF
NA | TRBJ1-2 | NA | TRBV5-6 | TGTGCCAGCAGCTTGAAGAGGAGAGGCTACACCTTC | CASSLKRRGYTF
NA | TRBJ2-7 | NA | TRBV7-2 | TGTGCCAGCAGCAAAGGGAGGTCCTACGAGCAGTACTTC | CASSKGRSYEQYF
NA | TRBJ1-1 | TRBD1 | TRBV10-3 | TGTGCCACCTCAGACGAAGACAGGGAAGGTTCCCCCGAAGCTTTCTTT | CATSDEDREGSPEAFF
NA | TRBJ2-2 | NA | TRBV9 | TGTGCCAGCAGCGTAAGAACAGATTCGAACACCGGGGAGCTGTTTTTT | CASSVRTDSNTGELFF
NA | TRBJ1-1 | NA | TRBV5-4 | TGTGCCAGCAGACTTGACACTGAAGCTTTCTTT | CASRLDTEAFF
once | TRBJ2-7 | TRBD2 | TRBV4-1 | TGCGCCAGCAGCCAAGTAACGGGACTAGCTCGCGAGCAGTACTTC | CASSQVTGLAREQYF
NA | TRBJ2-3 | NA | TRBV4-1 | TGCGCCAGCAGAAGCGGCGTCGGGAGAGTTAATACGCAGTATTTT | CASRSGVGRVNTQYF
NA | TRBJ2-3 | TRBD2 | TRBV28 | TGTGCCAGCAGTTTCCCCCCAAGGAGCGGGAGTAGTCGGGATACGCAGTATTTT | CASSFPPRSGSSRDTQYF
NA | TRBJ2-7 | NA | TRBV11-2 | TGTGCCAGCAGCCCGGCCAGGAATTACTACGAGCAGTACTTC | CASSPARNYYEQYF
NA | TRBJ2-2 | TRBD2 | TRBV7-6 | TGTGCCAGCAGCTCTACGAGCGGGAGTGGTGGGGAGCTGTTTTTT | CASSSTSGSGGELFF
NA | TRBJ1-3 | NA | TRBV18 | TGTGCCAGCTCACCAAACCGAGACTCTGGAAACACCATATATTTT | CASSPNRDSGNTIYF
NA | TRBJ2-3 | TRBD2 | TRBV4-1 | TGCGCCAGCAGCCAAGATAGGACTAGCGGTGCTGCAGATACGCAGTATTTT | CASSQDRTSGAADTQYF
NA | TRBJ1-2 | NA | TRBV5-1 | TGCGCCAGCAGCTTGGCCGGGGATGGTGGCTACACCTTC | CASSLAGDGGYTF
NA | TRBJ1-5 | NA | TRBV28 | TGTGCCAGCAGTCCCCGGCAGGGGTTTAATCAGCCCCAGCATTTT | CASSPRQGFNQPQHF
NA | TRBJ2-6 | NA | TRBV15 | TGTGCCACCAGCAGGGGGCTTCGCTCTGGGGCCAACGTCCTGACTTTC | CATSRGLRSGANVLTF
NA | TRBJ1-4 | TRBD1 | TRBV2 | TGTGCCAGCAAAGCAGGGGGGAATGAAAAACTGTTTTTT | CASKAGGNEKLFF
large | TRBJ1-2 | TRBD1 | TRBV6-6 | TGTGCCAGCAATACCGGGACAGGACCCTATGGCTACACCTTC | CASNTGTGPYGYTF
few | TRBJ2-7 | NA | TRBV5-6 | TGTGCCAGCAGCTTCAATACAGGATACGAGCAGTACTTC | CASSFNTGYEQYF
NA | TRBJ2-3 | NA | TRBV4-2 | TGTGCCAGCAGCTATGAACCGAGTACGCAGTATTTT | CASSYEPSTQYF
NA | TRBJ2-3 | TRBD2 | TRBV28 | TGTGCCAGCAGTTTCGCCCGGACTAGCGGGGGATATACGCAGTATTTT | CASSFARTSGGYTQYF
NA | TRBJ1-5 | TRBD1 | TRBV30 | TGTGCCTGGAGTCAGGGACAGCCCAATCAGCCCCAGCATTTT | CAWSQGQPNQPQHF
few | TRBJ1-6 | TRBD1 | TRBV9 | TGTGCCAGCAGCGCGGGACAGGGAGGAGGTTCACCCCTCCACTTT | CASSAGQGGGSPLHF